These 11 T cell receptor beta chains came from one sample sequenced in a study of cytomegalovirus exposure and HLA in healthy donors. 60 Vbeta and 13 Jbeta primers were used in PCR. The table came from immunoSEQ multiplex PCR; TCRdb's copy has only in-frame clones and leaves some out. The sample carries 50,000 to 55,000 clones, roughly 60% recorded once. The source material was PBMCs. These receptor sequences come from a human donor in good health.

A few counts support this clone. As DNA, the CDR3 is TGTGCCAGCTCACCGGGCAGGGGCGATAACACTGAAGCTTTCTTT. Residues: CASSPGRGDNTEAFF. The chain couples TRBV18 to TRBJ1-1; D is perhaps TRBD1 (6 bases). The CDR3 is made up of 15 amino acids. CDR1 KGHSH and CDR2 LQKENI come from the germline V gene. The V gene lost 3 bases and the J gene lost 2 bases, with 13 bases spanning the gap.

The chain combines TRBV6-5 with TRBJ2-1; no definite D call. The V end lost 8 bases, the J end lost 7 bases, and 12 bases lay between the germline ends. The CDR3 runs to 12 residues. Germline V gives CDR1 MNHEY, CDR2 SVGAGI. The DNA of the CDR3 is TGTGCCAGCCAGAGTGAGGTGAATGAGCAGTTCTTC. Amino acids: CASQSEVNEQFF.

This clone was detected only once. The chain recombines TRBV11-1 with TRBJ1-2, with a tentative D call TRBD1 (5 bases). The CDR3 has 13 amino acids. Germline V CDR1 and CDR2: SGHAT, FQDESV (reference sequence). Trimming took off 3 bases at V and 6 bases at J, with 11 bases between the two ends. CDR3 loop: CASSFISDNGYTF. The CDR3 DNA sequence: TGTGCCAGCAGCTTCATTTCGGACAATGGCTACACCTTC. Full variable domain (rest looked up from reference TRBV11-1 and TRBJ1-2): EAEVAQSPRYKITEKSQAVAFWCDPISGHATLYWYRQILGQGPELLVQFQDESVVDDSQLPKDRFSAERLKGVDSTLKIQPAELGDSAMYLCASSFISDNGYTFGSGTRLTVV.

The chain joins TRBV18 to TRBJ1-1; 9 positions agree with TRBD1. CDR3 length: 13 residues. CDR1 and CDR2 (germline): KGHSH, LQKENI. Trimming took 3 bases from V and 11 from J; bases not matched to a gene: 7. Written as DNA, the CDR3 is TGTGCCAGCTCACCTACAGGGGGCGCTTGGGCTTTCTTT. It yields the protein CASSPTGGAWAFF.

This clone appeared a few times. The chain uses TRBV19 and TRBJ1-5, with D possibly TRBD1 on 5 matching bases. The CDR3 covers 15 residues. In germline, CDR1 is LNHDA, CDR2 SQIVND (reference sequence). V shed 2 bases and J shed 6 bases, with 14 bases lying between them. The CDR3 nucleotides are TGTGCCAGTAGTATACAGGGCCCGACGGGTCAGCCCCAGCATTTT. Translation: CASSIQGPTGQPQHF.

The V call is TRBV29-1, the J call TRBJ1-2; TRBD1 is a possible D gene (6 bases). Germline CDR1 SQVTM, CDR2 ANQGSEA. CDR3 length: 16 residues. V lost 1 base to trimming and J lost 4 bases, with 19 bases between them. The DNA for the CDR3 is TGCAGCGTTGAAGTTCCCAAGAGACAGGAGGCCTATGGCTACACCTTC. Its protein is CSVEVPKRQEAYGYTF. Combining the CDR3 with reference TRBV29-1 and TRBJ1-2 gives the whole variable domain SAVISQKPSRDICQRGTSLTIQCQVDSQVTMMFWYRQQPGQSLTLIATANQGSEATYESGFVIDKFPISRPNLTFSTLTVSNMSPEDSSIYLCSVEVPKRQEAYGYTFGSGTRLTVV.

This chain connects TRBV7-6 to TRBJ2-1; possible D gene TRBD2, 5 bases. In germline, CDR1 is SGHVS, CDR2 FNYEAQ. CDR3 length: 16 amino acids. V was pared by 1 base and J by 0 bases, with 10 bases between. CDR3: CASSLGLGSSYNEQFF. DNA for the CDR3: TGTGCCAGCAGCTTAGGGCTAGGGAGCTCCTACAATGAGCAGTTCTTC.

This clone was counted once. V and J are TRBV13 and TRBJ2-7; TRBD1 matches 10 bases. Germline V gene sequence: CDR1 PRHDT, CDR2 FYEKMQ (reference sequence). This CDR3 has 15 amino acids. The trim removed 4 bases at V and 3 bases at J, leaving 6 bases unmatched. CDR3 nucleotides: TGTGCCAGCAGCTACGCCGGGACAGGGGTCTACGAGCAGTACTTC. Residues: CASSYAGTGVYEQYF.

This clone appeared a few times. The CDR3 spells CASQGIAGGLYNEQFF. The DNA of the CDR3 is TGTGCCAGCCAAGGGATTGCGGGGGGGCTCTACAATGAGCAGTTCTTC. The chain carries TRBV13 and TRBJ2-1, with 9 bases fitting TRBD2. The CDR3 runs to 16 residues. The ends lost 8 bases at V and 3 bases at J; junction bases unmatched: 11. Germline CDR1 is PRHDT and CDR2 is FYEKMQ (reference sequence).

This clone was seen only once. The rearrangement uses TRBV7-9 and TRBJ2-3, with 14 nucleotides matching TRBD2. V trimming: 5 bases; J trimming: 10 bases; junction bases outside the gene matches: 8. The CDR3 loop spans 15 amino acids. In germline, CDR1 is SEHNR, CDR2 FQNEAQ (reference sequence). In DNA, the CDR3 is TGTGCCAGCAGCCCAGGGACTAGCGGGGGACGAGCGCAGTATTTT. This translates into CASSPGTSGGRAQYF. The whole variable domain, remainder taken from reference TRBV7-9 and TRBJ2-3, is DTGVSQNPRHKITKRGQNVTFRCDPISEHNRLYWYRQTLGQGPEFLTYFQNEAQLEKSRLLSDRFSAERPKGSFSTLEIQRTEQGDSAMYLCASSPGTSGGRAQYFGPGTRLTVL.

This sequence joins TRBV30 and TRBJ1-1, with 7 bases lining up with TRBD1. CDR1 GTSNPN and CDR2 SVGIG come from the germline V gene (reference sequence). The V gene end was trimmed by 3 bases and the J gene end by 3 bases; junction bases not matched to a gene: 7. This CDR3 has 14 residues. The CDR3 nucleotides are TGTGCCTGGAGGAAGGGACAGATTGACACTGAAGCTTTCTTT. As protein: CAWRKGQIDTEAFF.